The present TCR beta chain was sequenced within a study of blood T cell repertoires in COVID-19. Across the whole study: PBMCs, B-cell-depleted T cells, or T cells were the source of the cDNA or gDNA that made up the material.

The V gene's germline CDR1 is MDHEN and CDR2 SYDVKM. The CDR3 runs to 14 residues. Trimming left V 3 bases short and J 5 bases short, with 11 bases between. Clones were sequenced by immunoSEQ multiplex PCR, and TCRdb holds only the in-frame ones, with some missing. The sample lists about 170,000 clones; around 82% were seen once. The sequenced material came from peripheral blood. This chain joins TRBV28 and TRBJ2-4; TRBD2 is a possible D gene (6 bases). The TCR comes from a woman over 75 with active or convalescent COVID-19. The CDR3 region has the DNA TGTGCCAGCAGTTTTGGGGGGTCTGAAAACATTCAGTACTTC. Its translation is CASSFGGSENIQYF.